The rows below give T cell receptor beta chains drawn from one sample of a study of T-cell memory formation after mild COVID-19. TCRdb re-analysed the 5' RACE reads in MiXCR, keeping a single row per CDR3 protein. The sample yields approximately 300,000 distinct CDR3 sequences, roughly 15% seen once. What was sequenced was PBMCs or a T cell subset sorted from them (not recorded which). The receptors stem from a man between 18 and 29 years old who had mild COVID-19 (a few samples of this study predate the infection). Cell type and time point are not known. Both conserved end residues are part of each CDR3. A D gene is named only where the DNA matches it firmly. Expanded clones get a size class; other rows say once, few or many, or leave the size out.

>TRBD2|TRBV7-2|TRBJ2-3|NA
TGTGCCAGCAGCTTTGTGACTAGCGGGGACGTAGGAGATACGCAGTATTTT
CASSFVTSGDVGDTQYF
>TRBD1|TRBV5-1|TRBJ2-1|NA
TGCGCCAGCAGCTTTACCGGGACAGGGGGCAATGAGCAGTTCTTC
CASSFTGTGGNEQFF
>TRBD1|TRBV7-8|TRBJ2-7|NA
TGTGCCAGCAGCTCACGACCGGGACAGGGGGGTTACGAGCAGTACTTC
CASSSRPGQGGYEQYF
>NA|TRBV18|TRBJ2-7|NA
TGTGCCAACTCACCAGACAGCTACGAGCAGTACTTC
CANSPDSYEQYF
>NA|TRBV4-3|TRBJ1-4|NA
TGCGCCAGCAGCCCAGGGAGGGCCTGGGCCGGTGAAAAACTGTTTTTT
CASSPGRAWAGEKLFF
>NA|TRBV11-1|TRBJ2-2|NA
TGTGCCAGCAGCTCGGACCTATCGAACACCGGGGAGCTGTTTTTT
CASSSDLSNTGELFF
>TRBD1|TRBV29-1|TRBJ1-3|NA
TGCAGCGCCGGGACAGGGCATCCTATGGGAAACACCATATATTTT
CSAGTGHPMGNTIYF
>NA|TRBV6-6|TRBJ2-1|NA
TGTGCCAGCAGTTACCAAACCTTCAATGAGCAGTTCTTC
CASSYQTFNEQFF
>TRBD1|TRBV20-1|TRBJ1-6|NA
TGCAGTGCGATCCACCCGGGGACAGAGAGTTCACCCCTCCACTTT
CSAIHPGTESSPLHF
>TRBD1|TRBV28|TRBJ2-4|NA
TGTGCCAGCAGTTCGGCCGCGCAGGGGGAAAACATTCAGTACTTC
CASSSAAQGENIQYF
>TRBD2|TRBV6-2/TRBV6-3|TRBJ2-1|NA
TGTGCCAGTACCCTGTTTTCGGGGGGGCTCCTGTTCTTC
CASTLFSGGLLFF
>NA|TRBV5-1|TRBJ1-1|few
TGCGCCAGCAGCTACGGACACCTGAACACTGAAGCTTTCTTT
CASSYGHLNTEAFF
>TRBD1|TRBV7-9|TRBJ1-1|many
TGTGCCAGCAGCTTCGGACCAGACAGGGTTGAAGCTTTCTTT
CASSFGPDRVEAFF
>NA|TRBV5-1|TRBJ1-1|NA
TGCGCCAGCAGCTTGTATTCGGGATCGGGCACTGAAGCTTTCTTT
CASSLYSGSGTEAFF
>TRBD1|TRBV5-6|TRBJ1-2|few
TGTGCCAGCGCACATGGGACAGAAGGCTATGGCTACACCTTC
CASAHGTEGYGYTF
>NA|TRBV12-3/TRBV12-4|TRBJ1-1|few
TGTGCCAGCAGTTTAAGGGTGCTCACTGAAGCTTTCTTT
CASSLRVLTEAFF
>NA|TRBV5-1|TRBJ2-2|NA
TGCGCCAGCAGCTTGGCCCTCACCGGGGAGCTGTTTTTT
CASSLALTGELFF
>NA|TRBV5-1|TRBJ2-5|few
TGCGCCAGCAGCTTGGAATGGGGCGGGCAAGAGACCCAGTACTTC
CASSLEWGGQETQYF
>NA|TRBV12-3/TRBV12-4|TRBJ2-5|NA
TGTGCCAGCAGTTTAGGAGTGACAGTCGCCTTC
CASSLGVTVAF
>NA|TRBV2|TRBJ2-3|once
TGTGCCAGCATGGGCTTCGCCACAGATACGCAGTATTTT
CASMGFATDTQYF
>NA|TRBV12-3/TRBV12-4|TRBJ2-5|few
TGTGCCAGCAGTAACCAGCGGACCCAGTACTTC
CASSNQRTQYF
>TRBD2|TRBV2|TRBJ2-5|few
TGTGCCAGCTCCTTGACTAGCGGGGACAAACAAGAGACCCAGTACTTC
CASSLTSGDKQETQYF
>NA|TRBV5-1|TRBJ2-7|NA
TGCGCCAGCAGCTCAAACTACGAGCAGTACTTC
CASSSNYEQYF
>TRBD2|TRBV15|TRBJ2-5|many
TGTGCCACCAGCAGAGGGGATAGCGGGGGAGAGACCCAGTACTTC
CATSRGDSGGETQYF
>NA|TRBV27|TRBJ2-3|NA
TGTGCCAGCAGTACCTACGGTGCGGCAGGGCTAGGCACAGATACGCAGTATTTT
CASSTYGAAGLGTDTQYF
>TRBD1|TRBV2|TRBJ2-5|NA
TGTGCCAGCAGAATCGACAGGGATCACCAAGAGACCCAGTACTTC
CASRIDRDHQETQYF
>NA|TRBV28|TRBJ1-3|NA
TGTGCCAGCAGTGCCCAGCACACCTCTGGAAACACCATATATTTT
CASSAQHTSGNTIYF
>TRBD1|TRBV7-2|TRBJ2-1|few
TGTGCCAGCAGCTTTCCGGGACAGGGTTTAGGTCCTTTCGATGAGCAGTTCTTC
CASSFPGQGLGPFDEQFF
>NA|TRBV20-1|TRBJ2-6|few
TGCAGTGCCCAGTCTGGGGCCAACGTCCTGACTTTC
CSAQSGANVLTF
>NA|TRBV7-2|TRBJ2-3|many
TGTGCCAGCAGTCGGGACCTCACAGATACGCAGTATTTT
CASSRDLTDTQYF
>TRBD2|TRBV20-1|TRBJ2-3|NA
TGCAGTGCTAGAGGAGGGACTAGCGGGGGCTACACAGATACGCAGTATTTT
CSARGGTSGGYTDTQYF
>NA|TRBV11-2|TRBJ2-2|few
TGTGCCAGCAGCCATCGAGTCGGAGGAATGAACACCGGGGAGCTGTTTTTT
CASSHRVGGMNTGELFF
>NA|TRBV12-3/TRBV12-4|TRBJ2-3|many
TGTGCCAGCAGTCCCCAAAAGCGGCGCACAGATACGCAGTATTTT
CASSPQKRRTDTQYF
>NA|TRBV20-1|TRBJ1-1|NA
TGCAGTGCTAGTAGGTCCACTGAAGCTTTCTTT
CSASRSTEAFF
>NA|TRBV6-1|TRBJ1-5|few
TGTGCCACTGGGGCGGGGGGCTCCTTACATAGCAATCAGCCCCAGCATTTT
CATGAGGSLHSNQPQHF
>NA|TRBV6-1|TRBJ2-3|NA
TGTGCCAGCAGTGATCATCCAGATACGCAGTATTTT
CASSDHPDTQYF
>TRBD1|TRBV12-3/TRBV12-4|TRBJ2-7|many
TGTGCCAGCAGGACAACAGGGGTGCAGTACTTC
CASRTTGVQYF
>NA|TRBV6-2/TRBV6-3|TRBJ2-2|NA
TGTGCCAGCGGCGGGATATCGGCCGGGGAGCTGTTTTTT
CASGGISAGELFF
>NA|TRBV11-2|TRBJ2-7|many
TGTGCCAGCAGCTTACAGGGCCACGAGCAGTACTTC
CASSLQGHEQYF
>TRBD2|TRBV2|TRBJ2-2|once
TGTGCCAGTGCTCGGGAGGATGCGAGGGTCACCGGGGAGCTGTTTTTT
CASAREDARVTGELFF
>NA|TRBV27|TRBJ2-5|few
TGTGCCAGCAGTCGACAGGTATCTCAAGAGACCCAGTACTTC
CASSRQVSQETQYF
>NA|TRBV12-3/TRBV12-4|TRBJ2-2|few
TGTGCCAGCAGTTTTGAGACCGGGGAGCTGTTTTTT
CASSFETGELFF
>TRBD1|TRBV27|TRBJ1-1|NA
TGTGCCAGCAGGGCCGTAGGGGGCGAGAACACTGAAGCTTTCTTT
CASRAVGGENTEAFF
>NA|TRBV7-2|TRBJ2-3|NA
TGTGCCAGCAGCTCCGCACTAGATACGCAGTATTTT
CASSSALDTQYF
>NA|TRBV29-1|TRBJ2-3|NA
TGCAGCGTTCTCGGGGTTACTAGCACAGATACGCAGTATTTT
CSVLGVTSTDTQYF
>NA|TRBV7-2|TRBJ1-2|few
TGTGCCAGCAGCCCGACAGCTATGGATGGCTACACCTTC
CASSPTAMDGYTF